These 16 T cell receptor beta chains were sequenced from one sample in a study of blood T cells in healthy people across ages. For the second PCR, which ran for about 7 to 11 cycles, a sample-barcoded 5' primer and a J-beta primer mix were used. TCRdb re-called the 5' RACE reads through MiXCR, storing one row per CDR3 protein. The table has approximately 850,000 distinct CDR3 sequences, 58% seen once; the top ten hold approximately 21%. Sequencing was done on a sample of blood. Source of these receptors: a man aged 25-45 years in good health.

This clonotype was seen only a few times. The CDR3 DNA reads as TGTGCCATCCGGGCGGGATCTAATGAAAAACTGTTTTTT. It is translated as CAIRAGSNEKLFF. The chain has TRBV10-3 and TRBJ1-4; D ambiguous. The CDR3 length is 13 residues. Trimming stripped 8 bases from V and 3 bases from J, with 10 bases between. Germline-derived CDR1 and CDR2 are ENHRY and SYGVKD.

The CDR3, as DNA: TGCAGTGCTAGTCCGGCAGCCGGAATCTCAGCGGGAGGGCTCTCCTACAATGAGCAGTTCTTC. It specifies CSASPAAGISAGGLSYNEQFF. The chain links TRBV20-1 to TRBJ2-1; 10 nucleotides match TRBD2. The CDR3 contains 21 residues. J gave up 0 bases and V 3 bases, and 20 bases lay outside the gene matches. Germline CDR1 is DFQATT and CDR2 is SNEGSKA (reference sequence).

The CDR3 DNA is TGTGCCAGCAGCTTAGCGAAGGGGTCCTACGAGCAGTACTTC. This encodes CASSLAKGSYEQYF. The chain carries TRBV11-2 and TRBJ2-7; weak D call: TRBD1 (5 bases). Trimming pared 1 base from V and 1 base from J, leaving 8 bases between. CDR3 size: 14 residues. Germline CDR1 and CDR2: SGHAT and FQNNGV.

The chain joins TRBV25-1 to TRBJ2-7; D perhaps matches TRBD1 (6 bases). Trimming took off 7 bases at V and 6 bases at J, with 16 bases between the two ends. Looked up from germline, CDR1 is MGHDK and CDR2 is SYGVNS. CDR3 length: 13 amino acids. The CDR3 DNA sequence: TGTGCCAGCACGCCCGGGCAGGGGTTCGAGCAGTACTTC. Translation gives CASTPGQGFEQYF.

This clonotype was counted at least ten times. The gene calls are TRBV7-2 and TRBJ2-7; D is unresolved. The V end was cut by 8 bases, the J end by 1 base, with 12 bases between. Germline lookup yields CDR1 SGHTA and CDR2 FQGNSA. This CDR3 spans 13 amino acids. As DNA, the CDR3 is TGTGCCAGCTCACCGGCCGTTTCCTACGAGCAGTACTTC. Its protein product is CASSPAVSYEQYF.

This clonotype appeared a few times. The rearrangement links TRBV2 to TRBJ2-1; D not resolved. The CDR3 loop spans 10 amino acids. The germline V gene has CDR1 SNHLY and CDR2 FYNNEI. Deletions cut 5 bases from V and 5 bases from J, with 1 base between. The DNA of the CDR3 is TGTGCCAGCAGTAACAATGAGCAGTTCTTC. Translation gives CASSNNEQFF.

In DNA, the CDR3 is TGCGCCAGCAGCTTGAGAAAGAGACAGGGGGTCTACGAGCAGTACTTC. Amino acids: CASSLRKRQGVYEQYF. This chain connects TRBV5-1 to TRBJ2-7, with TRBD1 identical over 9 bases. The CDR3 is 16 amino acids. The germline CDR1 and CDR2 sequences are SGHRS and YFSETQ. Trimming at V came to 1 base and at J to 3 bases, leaving 8 bases not matched to a gene.

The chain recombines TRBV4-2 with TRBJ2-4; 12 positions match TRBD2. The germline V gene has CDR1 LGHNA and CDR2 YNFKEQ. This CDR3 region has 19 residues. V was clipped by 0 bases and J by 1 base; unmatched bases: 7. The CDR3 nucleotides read TGTGCCAGCAGCCAAGATATGGGACTAGCGGGCCACGCCAAAAACATTCAGTACTTC. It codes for CASSQDMGLAGHAKNIQYF.

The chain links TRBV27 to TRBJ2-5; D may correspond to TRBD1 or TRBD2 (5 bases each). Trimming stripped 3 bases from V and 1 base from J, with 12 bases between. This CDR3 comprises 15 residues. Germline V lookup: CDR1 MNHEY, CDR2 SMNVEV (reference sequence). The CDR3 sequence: CASSLGTTFQETQYF. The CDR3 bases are TGTGCCAGCAGTTTGGGGACCACCTTCCAAGAGACCCAGTACTTC.

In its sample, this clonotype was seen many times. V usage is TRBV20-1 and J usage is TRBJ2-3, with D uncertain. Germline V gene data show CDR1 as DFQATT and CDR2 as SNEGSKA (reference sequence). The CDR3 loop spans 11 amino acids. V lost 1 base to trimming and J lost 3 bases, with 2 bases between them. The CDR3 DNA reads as TGCAGTGCTAGAGGGACAGATACGCAGTATTTT. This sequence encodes CSARGTDTQYF.

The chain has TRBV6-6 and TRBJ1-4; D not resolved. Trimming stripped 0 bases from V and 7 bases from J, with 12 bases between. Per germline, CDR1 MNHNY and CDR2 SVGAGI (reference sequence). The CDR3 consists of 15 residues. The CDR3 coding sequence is TGTGCCAGCAGTTACTCCCCTGAGGTCGGTGAAAAACTGTTTTTT. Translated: CASSYSPEVGEKLFF.

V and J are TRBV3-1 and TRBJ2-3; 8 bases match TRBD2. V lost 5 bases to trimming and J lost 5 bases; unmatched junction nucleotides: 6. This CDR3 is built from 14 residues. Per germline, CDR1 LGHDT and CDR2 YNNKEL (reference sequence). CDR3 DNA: TGTGCCAGCAGCTATGCGGGAGGTGGAGATACGCAGTATTTT. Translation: CASSYAGGGDTQYF.

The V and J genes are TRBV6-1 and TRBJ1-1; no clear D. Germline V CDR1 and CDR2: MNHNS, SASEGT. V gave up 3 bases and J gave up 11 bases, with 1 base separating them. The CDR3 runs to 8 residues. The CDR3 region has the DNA TGTGCCAGCAGTGAGGCTTTCTTT. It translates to CASSEAFF.

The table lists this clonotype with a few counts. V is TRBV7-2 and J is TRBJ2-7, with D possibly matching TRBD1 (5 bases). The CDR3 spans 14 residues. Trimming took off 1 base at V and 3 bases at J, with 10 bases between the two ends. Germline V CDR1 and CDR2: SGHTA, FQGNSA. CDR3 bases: TGTGCCAGCAGCTTAGAGGCCCAGGGCTACGAGCAGTACTTC. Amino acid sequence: CASSLEAQGYEQYF.

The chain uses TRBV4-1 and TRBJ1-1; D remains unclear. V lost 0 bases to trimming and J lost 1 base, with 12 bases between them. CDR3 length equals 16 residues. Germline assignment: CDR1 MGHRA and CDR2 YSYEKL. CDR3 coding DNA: TGCGCCAGCAGCCAAGACCCCGGACGGAAGAACACTGAAGCTTTCTTT. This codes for CASSQDPGRKNTEAFF.

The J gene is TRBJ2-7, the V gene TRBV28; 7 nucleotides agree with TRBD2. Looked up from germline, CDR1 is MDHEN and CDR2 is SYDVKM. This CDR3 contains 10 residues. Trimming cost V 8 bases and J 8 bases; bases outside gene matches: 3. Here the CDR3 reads CASGGGKQYF. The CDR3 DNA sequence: TGTGCCAGCGGCGGGGGAAAGCAGTACTTC.